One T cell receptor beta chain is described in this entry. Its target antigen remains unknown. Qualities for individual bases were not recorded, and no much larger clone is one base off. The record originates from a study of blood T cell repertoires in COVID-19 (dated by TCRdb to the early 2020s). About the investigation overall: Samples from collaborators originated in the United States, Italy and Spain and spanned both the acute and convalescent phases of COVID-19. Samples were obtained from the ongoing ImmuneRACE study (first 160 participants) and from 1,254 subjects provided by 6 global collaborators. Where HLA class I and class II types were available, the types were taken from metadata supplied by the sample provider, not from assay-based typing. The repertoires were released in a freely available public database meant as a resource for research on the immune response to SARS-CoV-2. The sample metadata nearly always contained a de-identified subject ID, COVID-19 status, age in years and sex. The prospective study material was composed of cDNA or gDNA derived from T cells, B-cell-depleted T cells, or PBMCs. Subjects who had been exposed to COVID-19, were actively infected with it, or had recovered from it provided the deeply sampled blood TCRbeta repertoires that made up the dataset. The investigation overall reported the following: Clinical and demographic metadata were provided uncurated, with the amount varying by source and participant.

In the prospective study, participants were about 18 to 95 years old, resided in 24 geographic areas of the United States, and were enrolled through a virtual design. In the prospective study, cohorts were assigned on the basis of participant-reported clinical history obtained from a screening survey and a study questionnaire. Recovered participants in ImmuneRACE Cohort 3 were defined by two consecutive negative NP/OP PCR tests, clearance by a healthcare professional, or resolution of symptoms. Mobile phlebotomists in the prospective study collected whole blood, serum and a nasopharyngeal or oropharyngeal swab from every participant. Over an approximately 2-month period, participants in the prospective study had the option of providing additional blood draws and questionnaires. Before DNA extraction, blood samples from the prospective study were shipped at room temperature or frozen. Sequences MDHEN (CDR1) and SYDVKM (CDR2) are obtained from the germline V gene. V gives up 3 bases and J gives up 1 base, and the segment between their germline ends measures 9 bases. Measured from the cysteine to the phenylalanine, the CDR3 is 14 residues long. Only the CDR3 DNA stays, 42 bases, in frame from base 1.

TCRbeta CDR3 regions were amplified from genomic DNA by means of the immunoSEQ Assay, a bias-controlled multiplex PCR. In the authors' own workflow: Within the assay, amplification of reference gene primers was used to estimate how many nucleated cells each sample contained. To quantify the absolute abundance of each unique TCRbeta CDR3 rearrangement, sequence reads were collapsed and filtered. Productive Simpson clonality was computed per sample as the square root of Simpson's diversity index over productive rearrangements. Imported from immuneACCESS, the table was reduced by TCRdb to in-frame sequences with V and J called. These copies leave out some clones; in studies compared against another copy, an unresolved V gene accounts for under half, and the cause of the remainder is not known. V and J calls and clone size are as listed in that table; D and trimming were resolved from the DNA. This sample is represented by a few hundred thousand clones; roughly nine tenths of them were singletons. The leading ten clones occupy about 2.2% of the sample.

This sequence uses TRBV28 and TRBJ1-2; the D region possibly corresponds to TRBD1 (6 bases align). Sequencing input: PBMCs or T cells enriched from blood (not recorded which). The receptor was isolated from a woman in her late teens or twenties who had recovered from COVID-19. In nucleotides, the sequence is TGTGCCAGCAGTTTCGCAGGGGTTAACTATGGCTACACCTTC. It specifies CASSFAGVNYGYTF.